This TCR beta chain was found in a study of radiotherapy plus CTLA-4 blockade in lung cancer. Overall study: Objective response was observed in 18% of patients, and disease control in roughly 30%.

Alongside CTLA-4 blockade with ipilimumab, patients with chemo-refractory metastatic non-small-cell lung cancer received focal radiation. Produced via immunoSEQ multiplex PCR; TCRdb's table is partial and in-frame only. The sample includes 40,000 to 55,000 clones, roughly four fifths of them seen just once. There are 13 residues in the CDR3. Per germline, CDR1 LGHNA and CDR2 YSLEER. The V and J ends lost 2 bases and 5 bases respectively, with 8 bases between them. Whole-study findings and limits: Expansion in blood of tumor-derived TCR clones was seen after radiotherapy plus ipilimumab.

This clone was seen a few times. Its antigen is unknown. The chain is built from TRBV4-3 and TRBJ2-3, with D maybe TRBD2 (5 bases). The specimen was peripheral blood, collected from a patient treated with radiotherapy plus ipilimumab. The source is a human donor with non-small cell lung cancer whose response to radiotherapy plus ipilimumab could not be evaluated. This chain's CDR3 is CASSQQRGDTQYF. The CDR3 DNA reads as TGCGCCAGCAGCCAACAACGGGGAGATACGCAGTATTTT.